This T cell receptor beta chain came from a study of CD8 T cells in ankylosing spondylitis. General study points: There was reportedly significant enrichment of clones that were disease-linked in matched ankylosing spondylitis synovial fluid. Within ankylosing spondylitis blood, a TCR beta motif made up of several highly homologous variants appeared to be characteristic. As for the disease-linked clones, they showed a CD8+ phenotype and occurred at relatively low frequencies in peripheral blood.

Of note for this clonotype: Its matching antigen is unknown.

Generation of TCR beta libraries employed quantitative 5'-RACE incorporating molecular barcodes. One entry per CDR3 protein results from TCRdb running MiXCR on the 5' RACE reads. The sample yields fewer than 400,000 distinct CDR3 sequences, approximately 20% seen once. The TCR comes from a male donor with ankylosing spondylitis. Sequencing was done on a sample of blood, either unsorted or a sorted T cell fraction (not recorded which).

In DNA form, the CDR3 reads TGTGCCAGCAGCCAAGAACCTAGCGGGAGGACAGATACGCAGTATTTT. Its translation is CASSQEPSGRTDTQYF. V and J are TRBV4-2 and TRBJ2-3; 11 bases fit TRBD2. The CDR3 extends over 16 amino acids. Germline trimming cut 0 bases from V and 3 bases from J; bases unmatched to any gene: 2. The germline CDR1 and CDR2 sequences are LGHNA and YNFKEQ.